The present T cell receptor (beta chain) was sequenced within a study of blood T cell repertoires in COVID-19. The CDR3 is made up of 16 amino acids. Trimming cost V 1 base and J 0 bases, with 13 bases left between them. Germline V lookup: CDR1 SNHLY, CDR2 FYNNEI. Participant-given clinical history determined each cohort assignment. Per the original methods: Reference gene primer amplification gave nucleated cell count estimates. Repertoires were generated with immunoSEQ multiplex PCR, while TCRdb's copy carries only in-frame clones and drops some. The DNA gave D and trimming, while V, J and clone size come from that table. The data contain approximately 200,000 clones, around nine tenths of them singletons.

This rearrangement joins TRBV2 to TRBJ2-7; possibly TRBD1 for D (5 bases). Material for sequencing was PBMCs or T cells enriched from blood (not recorded which). The sequence derives from a woman aged 30 to 39 who had been exposed to COVID-19. CDR3 nucleotide sequence: TGTGCCAGCAGTGAAGATTTAATGGACACCTCCTACGAGCAGTACTTC. Translating it yields CASSEDLMDTSYEQYF.